This T cell receptor (beta chain) appears in the sequencing data of a study of blood T cell repertoires in COVID-19. Turning to the study itself: Spain, Italy and the United States supplied samples that represented acute and convalescent COVID-19. Sources were T cells, B-cell-depleted T cells, or PBMCs; the material itself was cDNA or gDNA.

Methods used by the authors: Reference gene primer amplification yielded estimated nucleated cell counts. Assay: immunoSEQ multiplex PCR; the TCRdb copy retains only in-frame clones and omits some. V and J calls and clone size come straight from that table; D and trimming were deduced from the DNA. The table shows approximately 190,000 clones, with roughly four fifths occurring only once. This TCR came from a woman in her thirties or forties with acute or convalescent COVID-19. The sequencing input was peripheral blood.

The CDR3 coding sequence is TGTGCCAGCAGCTCCCAAGGGGAATCACCCCTCCACTTT. This sequence encodes CASSSQGESPLHF. The rearrangement uses TRBV5-4 and TRBJ1-6, with D perhaps TRBD1 (5 bases). The CDR3 has 13 amino acids. Germline V CDR1 and CDR2: SGHNT, YYREEE (reference sequence). The V gene lost 3 bases and the J gene lost 10 bases, with 11 bases spanning the gap. Using reference TRBV5-4 and TRBJ1-6 for the parts outside the CDR3, the full variable domain is ETGVTQSPTHLIKTRGQQVTLRCSSQSGHNTVSWYQQALGQGPQFIFQYYREEENGRGNFPPRFSGLQFPNYSSELNVNALELDDSALYLCASSSQGESPLHFGNGTRLTVT.